This T cell receptor (beta chain) appears in the sequencing data of a study of blood T cell repertoires in COVID-19. About the research overall: The samples span acute and convalescent COVID-19 from the United States, Italy and Spain. The cDNA or gDNA used as material had been derived from T cells, B-cell-depleted T cells, or PBMCs.

Germline V gene sequence: CDR1 SGHNT, CDR2 YYREEE (reference sequence). The CDR3 extends over 17 amino acids. With 4 bases clipped from V and 1 base from J, the junction kept 10 bases outside the gene matches. TCRdb keeps only in-frame clones here, not all; method: immunoSEQ multiplex PCR. The sample shows tens of thousands of clones, approximately 85% of them seen only once. Input material: peripheral blood. The clonotype comes from a human donor in a cohort sampled during active COVID-19. V usage is TRBV5-4 and J usage is TRBJ1-3; 8 bases are a match to TRBD1. CDR3 nucleotide sequence: TGTGCCAGCAGCAGAACAGGGGGTGTGAATTCTGGAAACACCATATATTTT. The encoded protein is CASSRTGGVNSGNTIYF.